The present T cell receptor (beta chain) was sequenced within a study of response to subunit inactivated influenza vaccine (dated by TCRdb to between 2018 and 2020). Looking at the study overall: To follow how T cells responded to a trivalent subunit inactivated influenza vaccine, the researchers relied on deep quantitative profiling of the T cell receptor repertoire.

Receptor amplification or capture employed RT-PCR. The sequencer listed for this sample is Illumina HiSeq 2500. Using fastp trimming at Q25 and MiXCR clonotype assembly, TCRdb reanalyzed the public sequencing data and kept in-frame beta chains. When rows share a CDR3 protein, they turn into one entry using the most common DNA and genes. Across this sample there are a few hundred thousand distinct CDR3 sequences, with 12% to 15% seen only once. Clones ranked in the top ten supply around 10% of the sample. As encoded in the germline V gene (reference sequence), CDR1 is SEHNR while CDR2 is FQNEAQ. The CDR3 goes from the cysteine to the phenylalanine over 15 residues. The kept DNA is CDR3 alone, 45 bases in frame from the first base. The germline V end is reduced by 5 bases and the J end by 5 bases; junction bases left unmatched: 8. About this clonotype: What antigen it recognizes has not been identified. Base-call qualities are not available, and no considerably larger clone is one nucleotide away.

Beyond this particular receptor, the publication reports: It was suggested by the authors that each seasonal influenza vaccination may recruit only a limited number of new T cells.

The sequences come from PBMCs from blood, collected about 12 days after vaccination. The clonotype comes from a man in his forties or fifties who received an inactivated influenza vaccine. Donor details come from another sample of the same person, matched by shared clones. The sequence joins TRBV7-9 to TRBJ2-2, with 7 central nucleotides matching TRBD1. The CDR3 reads as follows: CASSPYRGGTGELFF. The bases are TGTGCCAGCAGCCCTTACAGGGGCGGGACCGGGGAGCTGTTTTTT.